This entry lists 10 T cell receptor beta chains sequenced from one sample in a study of shared T cell receptors in the human thymus. Sequenced by immunoSEQ multiplex PCR; TCRdb stores in-frame clones only, minus some. The table includes about 660,000 clones, 88% detected once. These data were likewise used in another study, on human thymus T cells.

The sample taken for sequencing was thymocytes. Source of these receptors: a boy younger than two with a congenital heart defect.

The CDR3 bases are TGCAGCGTTGAACTGAGGCATTCCTACGAGCAGTACTTC. Protein sequence: CSVELRHSYEQYF. This chain connects TRBV29-1 to TRBJ2-7; D is ambiguous. From germline, CDR1 is SQVTM and CDR2 ANQGSEA. The CDR3 has 13 residues. V gave up 2 bases and J gave up 1 base, with 9 bases separating them.

This chain uses TRBV7-9 with TRBJ2-2; D not certain. Trimming shortened V by 8 bases and J by 1 base, and 8 bases separated the two germline ends. The CDR3 contains 13 residues. Germline CDR1 SEHNR, CDR2 FQNEAQ (reference sequence). The CDR3 region has the DNA TGTGCCAGCTTACGACAGAACACCGGGGAGCTGTTTTTT. It translates to CASLRQNTGELFF.

The CDR3 loop reads CASSYHSGSTDTQYF. The CDR3 nucleotides read TGTGCCAGCAGTTACCATAGCGGATCCACAGATACGCAGTATTTT. The gene calls are TRBV27 and TRBJ2-3; TRBD2 might be the D (6 bases). V was pared by 4 bases and J by 2 bases, with 13 bases between. This CDR3 has 15 residues. The germline CDR1 and CDR2 sequences are MNHEY and SMNVEV (reference sequence).

As for this clone: Additional DNA sequences in this sample encode the identical CDR3. The genes are TRBV7-9 and TRBJ2-7; the D gene is possibly TRBD2 (6 bases). CDR1 is SEHNR and CDR2 is FQNEAQ in the germline V gene (reference sequence). The V end was cut by 8 bases, the J end by 0 bases, with 11 bases between. This CDR3 region has 13 residues. DNA of the CDR3: TGTGCCAGCTCCTTCGGGGGCTCCTACGAGCAGTACTTC. This gives the protein CASSFGGSYEQYF. Variable domain in full (rest from reference TRBV7-9 and TRBJ2-7): DTGVSQNPRHKITKRGQNVTFRCDPISEHNRLYWYRQTLGQGPEFLTYFQNEAQLEKSRLLSDRFSAERPKGSFSTLEIQRTEQGDSAMYLCASSFGGSYEQYFGPGTRLTVT.

The chain has TRBV28 and TRBJ2-7; 13 nucleotides match TRBD2. This CDR3 contains 14 residues. Germline V gene lookup returns CDR1 MDHEN and CDR2 SYDVKM. The junction had 2 bases not matched to a gene; V was cut back by 5 bases and J by 4 bases. The CDR3 DNA follows: TGTGCCAGCAGTGGACTAGCGGGAGAGTACGAGCAGTACTTC. Encoded protein: CASSGLAGEYEQYF.

The chain couples TRBV6-5 to TRBJ2-1; 8 bases match TRBD1. V gave up 4 bases and J gave up 2 bases; unmatched junction bases: 4. The CDR3 has 15 residues. Germline values: CDR1 MNHEY, CDR2 SVGAGI. The CDR3 region is CASSLGQGTYNEQFF. For the CDR3, the DNA is TGTGCCAGCAGTTTAGGACAGGGCACCTACAATGAGCAGTTCTTC.

This chain links TRBV27 with TRBJ2-2; 8 bases map to TRBD2. The germline gives CDR1 MNHEY, CDR2 SMNVEV (reference sequence). CDR3 length equals 16 residues. With V trimmed by 6 bases and J by 0 bases, 6 bases remained unmatched. CDR3 residues: CASRTTSAANTGELFF. The CDR3 DNA reads TGTGCCAGCAGGACGACTAGCGCCGCGAACACCGGGGAGCTGTTTTTT.

This clone showed up just a few times. This chain uses TRBV4-1 with TRBJ2-7, with D perhaps matching TRBD1 (6 bases). CDR1 and CDR2 from the germline V gene are MGHRA and YSYEKL. This CDR3 spans 15 amino acids. The V end was cut by 4 bases, the J end by 2 bases, with 15 bases between. The CDR3 loop is CASSPRRDTAYEQYF. The CDR3 nucleotides are TGCGCCAGCAGCCCCCGCCGGGACACGGCCTACGAGCAGTACTTC.

The chain recombines TRBV7-2 with TRBJ1-2, with D possibly matching TRBD1 (5 bases). CDR1 is SGHTA, CDR2 FQGNSA, per germline. CDR3 size: 13 residues. The germline V and J ends were trimmed by 8 bases and 1 base, with 11 bases remaining between them. The CDR3 here is CASGRQINYGYTF. DNA for the CDR3: TGTGCCAGCGGCCGACAGATTAACTATGGCTACACCTTC.

The chain uses TRBV7-9 and TRBJ2-7; 11 bases line up with TRBD2. This CDR3 is built from 16 residues. The J segment lost 5 bases and the V segment lost 1 base, leaving 7 bases of the junction unmatched. In germline, CDR1 is SEHNR, CDR2 FQNEAQ (reference sequence). The CDR3 spells CASSLVIAGGPNEQYF. The CDR3 DNA follows: TGTGCCAGCAGCTTAGTAATAGCGGGAGGGCCCAACGAGCAGTACTTC. The complete variable domain, with remaining parts taken from reference TRBV7-9 and TRBJ2-7, reads DTGVSQNPRHKITKRGQNVTFRCDPISEHNRLYWYRQTLGQGPEFLTYFQNEAQLEKSRLLSDRFSAERPKGSFSTLEIQRTEQGDSAMYLCASSLVIAGGPNEQYFGPGTRLTVT.